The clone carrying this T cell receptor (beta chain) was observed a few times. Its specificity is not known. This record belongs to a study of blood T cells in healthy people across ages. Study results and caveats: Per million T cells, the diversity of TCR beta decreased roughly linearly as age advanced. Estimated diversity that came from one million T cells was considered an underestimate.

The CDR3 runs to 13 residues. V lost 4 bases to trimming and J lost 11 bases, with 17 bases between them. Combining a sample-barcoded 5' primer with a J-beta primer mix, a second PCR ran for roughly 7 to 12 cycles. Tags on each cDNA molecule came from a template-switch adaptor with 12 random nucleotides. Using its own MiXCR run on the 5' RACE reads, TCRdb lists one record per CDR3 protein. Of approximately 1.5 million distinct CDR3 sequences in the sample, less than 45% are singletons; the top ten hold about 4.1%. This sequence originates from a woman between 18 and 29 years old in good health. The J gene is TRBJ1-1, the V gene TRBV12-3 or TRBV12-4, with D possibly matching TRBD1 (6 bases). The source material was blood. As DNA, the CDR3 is TGTGCCAGCAGTTCACGGACAGCGTTAGAGGCTTTCTTT. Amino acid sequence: CASSSRTALEAFF.